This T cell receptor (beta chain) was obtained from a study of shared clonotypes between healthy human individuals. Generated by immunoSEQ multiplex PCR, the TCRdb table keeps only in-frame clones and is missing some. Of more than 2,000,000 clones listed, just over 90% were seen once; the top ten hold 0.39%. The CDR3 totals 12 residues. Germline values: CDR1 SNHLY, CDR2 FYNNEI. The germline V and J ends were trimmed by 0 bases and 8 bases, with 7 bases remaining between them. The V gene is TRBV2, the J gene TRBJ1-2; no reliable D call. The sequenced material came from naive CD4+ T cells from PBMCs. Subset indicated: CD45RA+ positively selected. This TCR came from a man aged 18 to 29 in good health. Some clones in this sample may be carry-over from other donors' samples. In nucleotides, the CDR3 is TGTGCCAGCAGTGAAGCAGTCGGCGGCTACACCTTC. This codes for CASSEAVGGYTF.